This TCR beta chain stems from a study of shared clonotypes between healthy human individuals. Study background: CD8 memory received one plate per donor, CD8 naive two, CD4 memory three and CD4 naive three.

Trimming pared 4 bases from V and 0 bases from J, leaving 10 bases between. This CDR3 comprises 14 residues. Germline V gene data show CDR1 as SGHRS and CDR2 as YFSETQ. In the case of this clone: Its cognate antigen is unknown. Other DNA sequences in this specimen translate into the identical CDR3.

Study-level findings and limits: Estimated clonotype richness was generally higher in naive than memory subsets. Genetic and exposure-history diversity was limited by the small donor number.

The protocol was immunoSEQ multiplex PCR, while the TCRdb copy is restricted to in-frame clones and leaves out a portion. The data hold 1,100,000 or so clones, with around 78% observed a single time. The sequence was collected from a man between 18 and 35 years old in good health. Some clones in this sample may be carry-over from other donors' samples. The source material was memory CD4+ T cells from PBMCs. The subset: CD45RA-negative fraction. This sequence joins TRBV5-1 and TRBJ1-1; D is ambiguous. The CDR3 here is CASSGRGMNTEAFF. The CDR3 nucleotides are TGCGCCAGCAGCGGACGAGGAATGAACACTGAAGCTTTCTTT. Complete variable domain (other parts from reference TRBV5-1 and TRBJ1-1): KAGVTQTPRYLIKTRGQQVTLSCSPISGHRSVSWYQQTPGQGLQFLFEYFSETQRNKGNFPGRFSGRQFSNSRSEMNVSTLELGDSALYLCASSGRGMNTEAFFGQGTRLTVV.